Following are 22 T cell receptor beta chains from one sample sequenced in a study of T cell responses to AZD1222 COVID-19 vaccine. Profiled with immunoSEQ multiplex PCR; TCRdb holds only in-frame clones, not every one. The sample has approximately 150,000 clones; roughly nine tenths are singletons. The sequencing here drew on peripheral blood, taken on day 0 of AZD1222 vaccination. The source of these receptors is an adult in good health.

The chain combines TRBV5-4 with TRBJ1-2, with TRBD1 as a possible D gene (6 bases). The V end was cut by 6 bases, the J end by 4 bases, with 22 bases between. The germline V gene encodes CDR1 SGHNT and CDR2 YYREEE (reference sequence). The CDR3 has 16 residues. The chain's CDR3 is CASIRGGAGGGYGYTF. CDR3 sequence (DNA): TGTGCCAGCATCCGGGGGGGCGCCGGGGGCGGCTATGGCTACACCTTC.

The chain employs TRBV6-6 and TRBJ1-2; D possibly corresponds to TRBD1 (6 bases). The CDR3 has 16 amino acids. Trimming left V 7 bases short and J 4 bases short, with 22 bases between. The germline V gene encodes CDR1 MNHNY and CDR2 SVGAGI (reference sequence). The CDR3 DNA is TGTGCCAGCACCCCGGGGGCCGGACAGTCAATCTATGGCTACACCTTC. It translates to CASTPGAGQSIYGYTF.

This chain links TRBV9 with TRBJ1-1, with D uncertain. Trimming pared 0 bases from V and 0 bases from J, leaving 9 bases between. Germline CDR1 is SGDLS and CDR2 is YYNGEE. This CDR3 comprises 15 residues. CDR3: CASSVGAAMNTEAFF. CDR3 sequence (DNA): TGTGCCAGCAGCGTAGGGGCAGCCATGAACACTGAAGCTTTCTTT.

J is TRBJ1-3 and V is TRBV11-2; D unclear. The CDR3 totals 16 residues. In germline, CDR1 is SGHAT, CDR2 FQNNGV. V gave up 4 bases and J gave up 2 bases, with 15 bases separating them. This chain's CDR3 is CASSSLVRRAGNTIYF. CDR3 DNA: TGTGCCAGCAGCTCCTTGGTGAGAAGGGCTGGAAACACCATATATTTT. The full variable domain, rest sourced from reference TRBV11-2 and TRBJ1-3, is EAGVAQSPRYKIIEKRQSVAFWCNPISGHATLYWYQQILGQGPKLLIQFQNNGVVDDSQLPKDRFSAERLKGVDSTLKIQPAKLEDSAVYLCASSSLVRRAGNTIYFGEGSWLTVV.

J is TRBJ2-3 and V is TRBV5-8; 9 bases match TRBD2. CDR3 length equals 15 residues. The V segment lost 3 bases and the J segment 1 base; nucleotides outside the gene matches: 3. Per the germline V gene, CDR1 is SGHTS and CDR2 is YDEGEE. The CDR3 spells CASSSAGGRTDTQYF. Written as DNA, the CDR3 is TGTGCCAGCAGCTCGGCGGGGGGGCGCACAGATACGCAGTATTTT.

V gene TRBV6-4 combines with J gene TRBJ2-3; 9 bases are a match to TRBD2. The CDR3 is 15 amino acids. The V gene's germline CDR1 is MRHNA and CDR2 SNTAGT. J was trimmed by 5 bases and V by 2 bases; bases with no gene match: 5. In DNA form, the CDR3 reads TGTGCCAGCAGTGACGGAGTAGCGGGGGAAGATACGCAGTATTTT. It yields the protein CASSDGVAGEDTQYF.

The chain employs TRBV27 and TRBJ2-1; 16 bases line up with TRBD2. Per the germline V gene, CDR1 is MNHEY and CDR2 is SMNVEV (reference sequence). The CDR3 sequence is 19 residues long. The V and J ends lost 7 bases and 0 bases, in that order; junction bases with no gene match: 9. The CDR3 DNA follows: TGTGCCAGCACCCAGGGACTAGCGGGGGGGATTAGCTCCTACAATGAGCAGTTCTTC. It is translated as CASTQGLAGGISSYNEQFF.

The chain carries TRBV6-5 and TRBJ1-6; tentative D call: TRBD1 (5 bases). The CDR3 spans 12 residues. V lost 8 bases to trimming and J lost 7 bases, with 9 bases between them. Germline V gene lookup returns CDR1 MNHEY and CDR2 SVGAGI. CDR3 loop: CASCRGNSPLHF. The CDR3 DNA is TGTGCCAGCTGTCGGGGGAATTCACCCCTCCACTTT.

The chain links TRBV7-2 to TRBJ1-2, with unresolved D. The CDR3 has 15 amino acids. CDR1 is SGHTA and CDR2 is FQGNSA in the germline V gene. V was pared by 1 base and J by 3 bases, with 12 bases between. CDR3 DNA sequence: TGTGCCAGCAGCTTAGAGTCCCCCCCCTACTATGGCTACACCTTC. The encoded protein is CASSLESPPYYGYTF.

J is TRBJ1-1 and V is TRBV2; unclear D gene. The germline V gene has CDR1 SNHLY and CDR2 FYNNEI. The CDR3 has 14 amino acids. V was pared by 2 bases and J by 1 base, with 8 bases between. The CDR3 DNA is TGTGCCAGCAGTGAATGGCAGACGAACACTGAAGCTTTCTTT. Translated, it gives CASSEWQTNTEAFF.

J is TRBJ2-7 and V is TRBV9; D unclear. Germline CDR1 is SGDLS and CDR2 is YYNGEE. This CDR3 region has 13 residues. V lost 2 bases and J 4 bases, leaving 10 bases between the germline ends. CDR3 nucleotide sequence: TGTGCCAGCAGCGTGGCCAGCCAATACGAGCAGTACTTC. This sequence encodes CASSVASQYEQYF.

The CDR3, as DNA: TGTGCCAGTACTCACAGGGGCCGGGACTATGGCTACACCTTC. Its translation: CASTHRGRDYGYTF. The rearrangement uses TRBV19 and TRBJ1-2, with 7 bases aligning to TRBD1. The CDR3 runs to 14 residues. Germline V lookup: CDR1 LNHDA, CDR2 SQIVND (reference sequence). J gave up 3 bases and V 7 bases, and 8 bases lay outside the gene matches.

The chain uses TRBV2 and TRBJ2-4, with D perhaps TRBD1 or TRBD2 (6 bases each). Germline assignment: CDR1 SNHLY and CDR2 FYNNEI. V gave up 2 bases and J gave up 0 bases, with 11 bases separating them. The CDR3 length is 16 residues. CDR3 amino acids: CASSERGLLAKNIQYF. The CDR3 nucleotides read TGTGCCAGCAGTGAACGGGGGCTCCTAGCCAAAAACATTCAGTACTTC.

J is TRBJ2-3 and V is TRBV6-5; D is ambiguous. Germline V gene sequence: CDR1 MNHEY, CDR2 SVGAGI. The V end lost 5 bases, the J end lost 4 bases, and 7 bases lay between the germline ends. This CDR3 spans 12 amino acids. The CDR3 loop reads CASSPESDTQYF. For the CDR3, the DNA is TGTGCCAGCAGTCCCGAGTCAGATACGCAGTATTTT.

The V gene is TRBV3-1 (or the pseudogene TRBV3-2), the J gene TRBJ1-4, with TRBD1 matching 7 bases. CDR1 and CDR2 from the germline V gene are LGHDT and YNNKEL (reference sequence). Losses at the gene ends were 1 base for V and 8 bases for J; bases not matched to a gene: 7. There are 15 residues in the CDR3. Here the CDR3 DNA reads TGTGCCAGCAGCCAAGTACAGGGGAGTGTAGAAAAACTGTTTTTT. The encoded protein is CASSQVQGSVEKLFF.

The chain uses TRBV19 and TRBJ2-3; D gene uncertain. The CDR3 contains 15 residues. Trimming removed 1 base at V and 5 bases at J, with 13 bases between. Germline V gene sequence: CDR1 LNHDA, CDR2 SQIVND (reference sequence). The CDR3 spells CASSIAVGLEDTQYF. The CDR3 DNA is TGTGCCAGTAGTATAGCAGTGGGGTTGGAAGATACGCAGTATTTT.

This chain connects TRBV9 to TRBJ2-2; D possibly corresponds to TRBD2 (7 bases). V was clipped by 3 bases and J by 6 bases, with 21 bases between them. Germline CDR1 is SGDLS and CDR2 is YYNGEE. This CDR3 is 17 amino acids long. The CDR3, as DNA: TGTGCCAGCAGCGACGGGGGGCGGCGTTTATCGGCCGGGGAGCTGTTTTTT. Its translation is CASSDGGRRLSAGELFF.

This chain connects TRBV3-1 (or the pseudogene TRBV3-2) to TRBJ1-5, with D uncertain. The V end lost 3 bases, the J end lost 0 bases, and 9 bases lay between the germline ends. The CDR3 is made up of 15 amino acids. Germline CDR1 and CDR2: LGHDT and YNNKEL (reference sequence). Here the CDR3 reads CASSHGVDSNQPQHF. In DNA, the CDR3 is TGTGCCAGCAGCCATGGGGTAGATAGCAATCAGCCCCAGCATTTT.

J is TRBJ1-1 and V is TRBV24-1; no firm D call. The V and J ends lost 1 base and 3 bases respectively, with 8 bases between them. This CDR3 comprises 14 residues. In germline, CDR1 is KGHDR, CDR2 SFDVKD. This chain's CDR3 is CATSDFVWDTEAFF. In nucleotides, the CDR3 is TGTGCCACCAGTGATTTCGTATGGGACACTGAAGCTTTCTTT.

As DNA, the CDR3 is TGTGCCAGCTCACCAAGGGGTACGGGCAATCAGCCCCAGCATTTT. Amino acid sequence: CASSPRGTGNQPQHF. The rearrangement joins TRBV18 to TRBJ1-5; D may be TRBD1 (5 bases). The length of the CDR3 is 15 residues. Trimming cost V 2 bases and J 2 bases, with 10 bases left between them. Germline V gene lookup returns CDR1 KGHSH and CDR2 LQKENI.

The chain joins TRBV7-3 to TRBJ1-3; 10 bases map to TRBD1. The germline CDR1 and CDR2 sequences are SGHTA and FQGTGA. The CDR3 is made up of 15 amino acids. V lost 8 bases and J lost 2; bases outside the gene matches: 6. The CDR3 nucleotides are TGTGCCAGCCGAGACAGGGGGCAGGCTGGAAACACCATATATTTT. Translation: CASRDRGQAGNTIYF.

The chain combines TRBV18 with TRBJ2-5; 7 bases are shared with TRBD1. The CDR3 consists of 15 residues. Germline V gene sequence: CDR1 KGHSH, CDR2 LQKENI. J was trimmed by 0 bases and V by 0 bases; bases with no gene match: 1. The chain's CDR3 is CASSPPGQYQETQYF. The CDR3 region has the DNA TGTGCCAGCTCACCACCGGGACAGTACCAAGAGACCCAGTACTTC.